This T cell receptor (beta chain) is drawn from a study of blood T cells in healthy people across ages. General observations from the study: A greater number of naive CD4+ cells and higher diversity distinguished long-lived donors from aged donors.

Trimming stripped 6 bases from V and 7 bases from J, with 15 bases between. This CDR3 is built from 13 residues. Germline CDR1 SEHNR, CDR2 FQNEAQ (reference sequence). The table lists this clonotype with many counts. Its target is not known. Primers used in a second PCR of about 6 to 11 cycles were a sample-barcoded 5' primer and a J-beta primer mix. TCRdb itself ran the 5' RACE reads through MiXCR, one entry per CDR3 protein. Here the sample spans some 1.1 million distinct CDR3 sequences, under 40% being singletons. The rearrangement joins TRBV7-9 to TRBJ1-2, with unresolved D. This clonotype was obtained from a man younger than 35 in good health. The sequencing sample was made of blood. CDR3 amino acids: CASSFDWESGYTF. The CDR3 bases are TGTGCCAGCAGTTTTGATTGGGAGAGTGGCTACACCTTC.